This T cell receptor (beta chain) appears in the sequencing data of a study of cytomegalovirus exposure and HLA in healthy donors. The study, taken as a whole, reports: Solely CMV serostatus was available to characterize immune exposure. Certain indistinguishable V segments, among them TRBV6-2 and TRBV6-3, were excluded.

Germline-derived CDR1 and CDR2 are SGHNT and YYREEE (reference sequence). The CDR3 has 15 residues. The V gene lost 0 bases and the J gene lost 4 bases, with 14 bases spanning the gap. In its sample, this clone was seen a few times. The target antigen is unknown. A multiplex PCR was run with 60 Vbeta primers and 13 Jbeta primers. Profiling relied on immunoSEQ multiplex PCR, and the TCRdb table lists in-frame clones only, not all of them. Among about 84,000 clones listed, 55% to 70% were seen once. The TCR was taken from a woman between 35 and 50 years old in good health and CMV-seropositive. Sequencing was done on a sample of PBMCs. The rearrangement links TRBV5-4 to TRBJ2-7; perhaps TRBD2 as D (5 bases). Written as DNA, the CDR3 is TGTGCCAGCAGCTTGGCCCTAGCCGTAGGGTACGAGCAGTACTTC. It yields the protein CASSLALAVGYEQYF. Combining the CDR3 with reference TRBV5-4 and TRBJ2-7 gives the whole variable domain ETGVTQSPTHLIKTRGQQVTLRCSSQSGHNTVSWYQQALGQGPQFIFQYYREEENGRGNFPPRFSGLQFPNYSSELNVNALELDDSALYLCASSLALAVGYEQYFGPGTRLTVT.